This passage covers 23 T cell receptor beta chains from one sample sequenced in a study of T cell repertoires in cytomegalovirus infection. MiXCR, applied by TCRdb to the reads, yields one record per CDR3 protein. The sample gives some 940,000 distinct CDR3 sequences, 30% to 40% of which show up once; roughly 13% is in the top ten. These receptors have no known antigen. Material: cultured CD8+ T cells from PBMCs, obtained from culture after CMV antigen stimulation. These receptor sequences come from a human donor in good health (CMV status not recorded). Some clones in this sample may be carry-over from other donors' samples.

This clonotype was counted at least ten times. CDR3 in DNA: TGTGCCAGCAGCTTAGGCAGGGGGGACACTGAAGCTTTCTTT. Translated, it gives CASSLGRGDTEAFF. This rearrangement joins TRBV7-6 to TRBJ1-1; TRBD1 matches 7 bases. Germline lookup yields CDR1 SGHVS and CDR2 FNYEAQ. The CDR3 runs to 14 residues. V was clipped by 1 base and J by 3 bases; unmatched bases: 2.

This clonotype was counted between two and nine times. This chain links TRBV28 with TRBJ2-5, with a tentative D call TRBD1 (6 bases). This CDR3 spans 14 amino acids. Trimming stripped 5 bases from V and 5 bases from J, with 15 bases between. Looked up from germline, CDR1 is MDHEN and CDR2 is SYDVKM. The CDR3 DNA sequence: TGTGCCAGCAGTCTTACAGGGTCAGGGGAGACCCAGTACTTC. The encoded protein is CASSLTGSGETQYF.

The chain has TRBV5-4 and TRBJ1-4; tentatively, D is TRBD1 (6 bases). The V end lost 4 bases, the J end lost 7 bases, and 20 bases lay between the germline ends. This CDR3 has 16 amino acids. Germline-derived CDR1 and CDR2 are SGHNT and YYREEE (reference sequence). The chain's CDR3 is CASSLDRADDGEKLFF. The CDR3 nucleotides read TGTGCCAGCAGCCTGGACAGAGCGGATGATGGTGAAAAACTGTTTTTT.

About this clonotype itself: At one end, the junction sequence differs from germline, possibly due to a read error. V usage is TRBV5-4 and J usage is TRBJ2-3, with unresolved D. Germline V gene lookup returns CDR1 SGHNT and CDR2 YYREEE (reference sequence). The CDR3 extends over 17 amino acids. DNA for the CDR3: TGTGCCAGCAGCTTTCCGCATATTTCGCCCAGCATAGATACGCAGTATTTT. This encodes CASSFPHISPSIDTQYF.

V usage is TRBV9 and J usage is TRBJ2-3; weak D call: TRBD1 (5 bases). From germline, CDR1 is SGDLS and CDR2 YYNGEE. The CDR3 runs to 13 residues. V shed 3 bases and J shed 5 bases, with 10 bases lying between them. The CDR3: CASSGAQGDTQYF. The CDR3 nucleotides are TGTGCCAGCAGCGGGGCCCAGGGAGATACGCAGTATTTT.

This clonotype was seen repeatedly, ten times or more. The gene calls are TRBV7-9 and TRBJ1-5; D remains unclear. The V gene lost 1 base and the J gene lost 4 bases, with 8 bases spanning the gap. The CDR3 extends over 14 amino acids. CDR1 is SEHNR, CDR2 FQNEAQ, per germline (reference sequence). The CDR3 bases are TGTGCCAGCAGCTTAGGAGCTGCGAATCAGCCCCAGCATTTT. This codes for CASSLGAANQPQHF.

This clonotype was counted at least ten times. J is TRBJ2-6 and V is TRBV7-9; TRBD1 matches at 7 bases. CDR3 length: 16 residues. The germline V gene has CDR1 SEHNR and CDR2 FQNEAQ (reference sequence). J lost 0 bases, V lost 6 bases, and 5 bases had no gene match. The CDR3 DNA is TGTGCCAGCAGTCTGGGACAGCACTCTGGGGCCAACGTCCTGACTTTC. It encodes CASSLGQHSGANVLTF. Full variable domain (rest looked up from reference TRBV7-9 and TRBJ2-6): DTGVSQNPRHKITKRGQNVTFRCDPISEHNRLYWYRQTLGQGPEFLTYFQNEAQLEKSRLLSDRFSAERPKGSFSTLEIQRTEQGDSAMYLCASSLGQHSGANVLTFGAGSRLTVL.

V gene TRBV28 combines with J gene TRBJ2-5, with no clear D. Germline V gene data show CDR1 as MDHEN and CDR2 as SYDVKM. This CDR3 has 15 amino acids. The germline V and J ends were trimmed by 6 bases and 5 bases, with 19 bases remaining between them. DNA of the CDR3: TGTGCCAGCAGAAAAATCCCTGAATTGGTCGAGACCCAGTACTTC. Protein: CASRKIPELVETQYF.

The genes are TRBV6-5 and TRBJ1-1; tentatively, D is TRBD1 (5 bases). The CDR3 has 16 residues. Germline V lookup: CDR1 MNHEY, CDR2 SVGAGI. Trimming stripped 5 bases from V and 0 bases from J, with 16 bases between. The CDR3 sequence: CASSKARDLMNTEAFF. CDR3 in DNA: TGTGCCAGCAGTAAAGCTCGGGACCTCATGAACACTGAAGCTTTCTTT.

J is TRBJ2-7 and V is TRBV20-1; 7 nucleotides align to TRBD1. Germline V CDR1 and CDR2: DFQATT, SNEGSKA (reference sequence). The CDR3 is 13 residues long. With V trimmed by 6 bases and J by 4 bases, 9 bases remained unmatched. The CDR3 protein is CSALDRENYEQYF. CDR3 coding DNA: TGCAGTGCCCTCGACAGGGAAAATTACGAGCAGTACTTC.

This clonotype turned up a few times. The V call is TRBV10-3, the J call TRBJ2-3, with D possibly being TRBD2 (5 bases). With 0 bases removed from V and 2 bases from J, the gap between germline ends came to 18 bases. This CDR3 is 18 amino acids long. From germline, CDR1 is ENHRY and CDR2 SYGVKD. Here the CDR3 reads CAISESTGLGLTTDTQYF. CDR3 bases: TGTGCCATCAGTGAGTCGACCGGTCTCGGACTTACCACAGATACGCAGTATTTT.

This chain connects TRBV24-1 to TRBJ2-2; a weak D match, TRBD1 (5 bases). The CDR3 length is 12 residues. Germline V gene lookup returns CDR1 KGHDR and CDR2 SFDVKD. The V gene lost 8 bases and the J gene lost 4 bases, with 7 bases spanning the gap. The CDR3 protein is CATKGVTGELFF. CDR3 DNA sequence: TGTGCCACCAAAGGGGTCACCGGGGAGCTGTTTTTT.

CDR3 sequence: CATSDPYRGTTGELFF. DNA for the CDR3: TGTGCCACCAGTGATCCCTACAGGGGGACGACCGGGGAGCTGTTTTTT. V and J are TRBV24-1 and TRBJ2-2; the match to TRBD1 covers 8 bases. In germline, CDR1 is KGHDR, CDR2 SFDVKD. The CDR3 loop spans 16 amino acids. The ends lost 3 bases at V and 5 bases at J; junction bases unmatched: 7.

The V gene is TRBV28, the J gene TRBJ2-2, with 13 bases identical to TRBD2. V lost 4 bases and J lost 2; bases outside the gene matches: 10. This CDR3 has 19 residues. Per the germline V gene, CDR1 is MDHEN and CDR2 is SYDVKM. This chain's CDR3 is CASSSIRTSGGPNTGELFF. The CDR3 coding sequence is TGTGCCAGCAGTTCGATTAGGACTAGCGGGGGCCCAAACACCGGGGAGCTGTTTTTT.

This chain connects TRBV7-9 to TRBJ1-1, with 8 bases identical to TRBD1. Germline V gives CDR1 SEHNR, CDR2 FQNEAQ (reference sequence). V lost 5 bases, J lost 4 bases, and 9 bases stayed unmatched. This CDR3 region has 15 residues. CDR3 coding DNA: TGTGCCAGCAGCCTCCTCAACAGGGGGGGCACTGAAGCTTTCTTT. Translated, it gives CASSLLNRGGTEAFF. Filled out from reference TRBV7-9 and TRBJ1-1, the complete variable domain reads DTGVSQNPRHKITKRGQNVTFRCDPISEHNRLYWYRQTLGQGPEFLTYFQNEAQLEKSRLLSDRFSAERPKGSFSTLEIQRTEQGDSAMYLCASSLLNRGGTEAFFGQGTRLTVV.

This clonotype was counted between two and nine times. The chain links TRBV7-6 to TRBJ2-1; 8 bases agree with TRBD1. V gave up 3 bases and J gave up 5 bases; unmatched junction bases: 3. Germline V gene sequence: CDR1 SGHVS, CDR2 FNYEAQ. The CDR3 covers 14 residues. CDR3 DNA: TGTGCCAGCAGCTTTGGACAGGGTAACAATGAGCAGTTCTTC. It encodes CASSFGQGNNEQFF. Complete variable domain (other parts from reference TRBV7-6 and TRBJ2-1): GAGVSQSPRYKVTKRGQDVALRCDPISGHVSLYWYRQALGQGPEFLTYFNYEAQQDKSGLPNDRFSAERPEGSISTLTIQRTEQRDSAMYRCASSFGQGNNEQFFGPGTRLTVL.

The chain carries TRBV7-9 and TRBJ2-2; possibly TRBD2 for D (6 bases). The germline V gene has CDR1 SEHNR and CDR2 FQNEAQ (reference sequence). The V gene lost 2 bases and the J gene lost 1 base, with 11 bases spanning the gap. The CDR3 is made up of 16 amino acids. The CDR3 DNA follows: TGTGCCAGCAGCTTATTGGGCGGGATGAACACCGGGGAGCTGTTTTTT. It encodes CASSLLGGMNTGELFF.

As regards this clonotype: With a much larger clone just one base away, this may be a read error. The chain carries TRBV7-6 and TRBJ2-3; D is undetermined. This CDR3 region has 16 residues. Looked up from germline, CDR1 is SGHVS and CDR2 is FNYEAQ. The CDR3 DNA reads as TGTGCCAACAGCTTGATCCACCGGCCTAGCACAGATACGCAGTATTTT. This codes for CANSLIHRPSTDTQYF.

This rearrangement joins TRBV5-1 to TRBJ1-1; tentative D call: TRBD1 (6 bases). Germline values: CDR1 SGHRS, CDR2 YFSETQ. The CDR3 sequence is 15 residues long. The ends were cut back, 0 bases at V and 5 bases at J, with 14 bases in the middle. DNA for the CDR3: TGCGCCAGCAGCTTGGTCGGGGGGGCGAGAACTGAAGCTTTCTTT. Its protein is CASSLVGGARTEAFF.

The chain employs TRBV4-1 and TRBJ2-2, with TRBD2 matching over 8 bases. J was trimmed by 8 bases and V by 0 bases; bases with no gene match: 2. The germline gives CDR1 MGHRA, CDR2 YSYEKL. This CDR3 is 14 amino acids long. CDR3 loop: CASSQDASGGELFF. In DNA form, the CDR3 reads TGCGCCAGCAGCCAAGATGCTAGCGGGGGGGAGCTGTTTTTT.

This chain links TRBV12-3 or TRBV12-4 with TRBJ1-5; D is unresolved. Trimming left V 3 bases short and J 1 base short, with 7 bases between. The CDR3 is made up of 14 amino acids. For the CDR3, the DNA is TGTGCCAGCAGTTTGGGTTGGAGCAATCAGCCCCAGCATTTT. As protein: CASSLGWSNQPQHF.

This clonotype was observed a few times. The V and J genes are TRBV7-6 and TRBJ2-1; 12 bases map to TRBD2. V dropped 3 bases and J dropped 4; count of bases not matched to a gene: 7. CDR3 length: 17 residues. Germline V gene lookup returns CDR1 SGHVS and CDR2 FNYEAQ. The CDR3 sequence is CASSFKWTSGEYNEQFF. The CDR3, as DNA: TGTGCCAGCAGCTTTAAGTGGACTAGCGGGGAATACAATGAGCAGTTCTTC.

This clonotype occurred a few times. This sequence joins TRBV6-2 or TRBV6-3 and TRBJ1-2, with TRBD1 matching 7 bases. V lost 10 bases and J lost 4; bases outside the gene matches: 9. Germline V lookup: CDR1 MNHEY, CDR2 SVGEGT. There are 13 residues in the CDR3. The CDR3: CATTLGQAYGYTF. The CDR3 DNA follows: TGTGCCACCACTCTCGGACAGGCCTATGGCTACACCTTC.